This TCR beta chain was recorded in a study of control samples from healthy donors and cancer patients. V lost 5 bases and J lost 4, with 9 bases in between. The CDR3 has 13 residues. Only in-frame clones appear in the TCRdb table, and some are missing; sequencing was by immunoSEQ multiplex PCR. Here the sample spans 110,000 or so clones, roughly 91% being singletons. Specimen: blood. The receptor was derived from a woman aged 45-65 years in good health. This chain joins TRBV12-3 or TRBV12-4 and TRBJ2-1; the D gene is possibly TRBD2 (6 bases). CDR3 in amino acids: CASSVGSYNEQFF. The CDR3 region has the DNA TGTGCCAGCAGTGTCGGGAGTTACAATGAGCAGTTCTTC.